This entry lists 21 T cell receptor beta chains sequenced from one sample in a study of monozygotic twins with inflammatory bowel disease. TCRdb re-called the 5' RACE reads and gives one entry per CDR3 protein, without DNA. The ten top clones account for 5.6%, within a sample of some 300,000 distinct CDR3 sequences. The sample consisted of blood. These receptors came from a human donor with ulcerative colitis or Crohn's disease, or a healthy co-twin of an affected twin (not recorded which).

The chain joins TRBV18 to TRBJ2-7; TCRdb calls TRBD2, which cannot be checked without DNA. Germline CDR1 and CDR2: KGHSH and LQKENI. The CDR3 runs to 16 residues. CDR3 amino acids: CASSPPFGTAIDEQYF.

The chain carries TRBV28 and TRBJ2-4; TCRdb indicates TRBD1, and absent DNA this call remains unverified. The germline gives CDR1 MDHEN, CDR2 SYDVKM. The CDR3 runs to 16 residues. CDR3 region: CASSGEYGTGGFNQYF.

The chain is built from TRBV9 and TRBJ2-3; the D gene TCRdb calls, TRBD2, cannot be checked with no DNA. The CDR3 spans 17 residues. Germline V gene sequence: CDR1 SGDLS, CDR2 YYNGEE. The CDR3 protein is CASSVPTGGSITDTQYF.

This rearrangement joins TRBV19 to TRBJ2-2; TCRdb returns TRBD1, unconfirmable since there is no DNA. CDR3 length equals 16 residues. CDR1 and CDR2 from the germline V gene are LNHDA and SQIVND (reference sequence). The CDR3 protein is CASSPGTGAYTGELFF.

The CDR3 sequence is CSARSFLPSGHTDTQYF. The chain is built from TRBV20-1 and TRBJ2-3; the D call from TCRdb, TRBD2, cannot be confirmed without DNA. CDR1 is DFQATT, CDR2 SNEGSKA, per germline (reference sequence). The CDR3 is made up of 17 amino acids.

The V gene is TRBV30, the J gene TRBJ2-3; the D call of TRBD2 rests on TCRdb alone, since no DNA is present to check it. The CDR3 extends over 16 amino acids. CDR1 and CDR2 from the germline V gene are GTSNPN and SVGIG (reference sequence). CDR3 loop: CAWSVRLAVSTDTQYF.

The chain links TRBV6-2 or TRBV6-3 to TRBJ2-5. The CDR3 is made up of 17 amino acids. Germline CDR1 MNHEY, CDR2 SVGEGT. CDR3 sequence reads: CASTLRFTANLKETQYF.

The CDR3 loop is CASSPLGWGPSSYEQYF. The gene calls are TRBV5-6 and TRBJ2-7; checking the TCRdb D call of TRBD1 is not possible without DNA. The CDR3 runs to 17 residues. Germline V gives CDR1 SGHDT, CDR2 YYEEEE.

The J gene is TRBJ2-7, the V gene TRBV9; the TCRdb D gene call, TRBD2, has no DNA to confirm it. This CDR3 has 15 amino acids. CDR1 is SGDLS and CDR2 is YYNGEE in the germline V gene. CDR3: CASSVEGSGKYEQYF. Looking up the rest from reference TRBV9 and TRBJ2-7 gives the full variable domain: DSGVTQTPKHLITATGQRVTLRCSPRSGDLSVYWYQQSLDQGLQFLIQYYNGEERAKGNILERFSAQQFPDLHSELNLSSLELGDSALYFCASSVEGSGKYEQYFGPGTRLTVT.

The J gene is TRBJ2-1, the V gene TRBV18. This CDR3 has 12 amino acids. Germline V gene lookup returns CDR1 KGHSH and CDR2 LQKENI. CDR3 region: CASSPLTSEQFF. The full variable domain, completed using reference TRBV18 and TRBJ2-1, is NAGVMQNPRHLVRRRGQEARLRCSPMKGHSHVYWYRQLPEEGLKFMVYLQKENIIDESGMPKERFSAEFPKEGPSILRIQQVVRGDSAAYFCASSPLTSEQFFGPGTRLTVL.

This CDR3 reads CSAHSPVTDTQYF. The chain has TRBV20-1 and TRBJ2-3; as DNA is missing, the TRBD1 call by TCRdb cannot be tested. Germline V gene sequence: CDR1 DFQATT, CDR2 SNEGSKA (reference sequence). CDR3 length equals 13 residues.

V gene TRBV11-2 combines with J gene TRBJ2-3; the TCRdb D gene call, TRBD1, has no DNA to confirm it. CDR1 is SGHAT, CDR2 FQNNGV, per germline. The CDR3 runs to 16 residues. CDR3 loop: CASSLARDGPTDTQYF.

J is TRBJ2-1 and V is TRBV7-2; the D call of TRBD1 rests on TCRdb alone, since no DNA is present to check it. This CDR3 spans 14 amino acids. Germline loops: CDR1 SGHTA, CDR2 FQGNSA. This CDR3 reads CASSRQGSLNEQFF.

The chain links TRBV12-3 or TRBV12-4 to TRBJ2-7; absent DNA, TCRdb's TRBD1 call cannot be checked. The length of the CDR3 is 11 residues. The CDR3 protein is CASSWRDEQYF.

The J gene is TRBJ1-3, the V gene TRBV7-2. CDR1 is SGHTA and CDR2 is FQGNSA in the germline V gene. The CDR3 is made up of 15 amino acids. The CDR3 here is CASSLELVSGNTIYF.

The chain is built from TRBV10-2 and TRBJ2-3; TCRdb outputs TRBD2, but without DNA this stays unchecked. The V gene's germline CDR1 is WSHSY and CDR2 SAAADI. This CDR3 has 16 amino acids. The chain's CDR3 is CASRAGLRGYTDTQYF.

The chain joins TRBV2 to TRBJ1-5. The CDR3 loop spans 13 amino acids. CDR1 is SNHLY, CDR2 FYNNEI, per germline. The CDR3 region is CASSLQSVEPQHF.

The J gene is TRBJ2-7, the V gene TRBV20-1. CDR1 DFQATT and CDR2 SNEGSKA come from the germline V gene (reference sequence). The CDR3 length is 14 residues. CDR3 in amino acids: CSAVNPQSSYEQYF.

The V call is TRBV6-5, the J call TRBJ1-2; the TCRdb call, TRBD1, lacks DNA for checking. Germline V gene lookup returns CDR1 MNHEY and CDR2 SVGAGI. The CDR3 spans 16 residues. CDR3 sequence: CASSYPGAGNYHGYTF.

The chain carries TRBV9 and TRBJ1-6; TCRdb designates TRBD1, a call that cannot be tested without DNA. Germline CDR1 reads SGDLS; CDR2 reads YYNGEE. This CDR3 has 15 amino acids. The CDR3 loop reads CASSVGTAPSSPLHF.

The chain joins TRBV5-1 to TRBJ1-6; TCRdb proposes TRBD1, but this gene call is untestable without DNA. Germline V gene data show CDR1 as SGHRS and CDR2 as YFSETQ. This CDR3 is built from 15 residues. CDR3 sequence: CASSPRGPNNSPLHF.